These 6 T cell receptor beta chains were sequenced from one sample in a study of blood T cell repertoires in COVID-19. Sequencing was performed with immunoSEQ multiplex PCR; in TCRdb, only in-frame clones are kept and a portion is missing. The sample records about 240,000 clones, 82% being singletons. The sample taken for sequencing was peripheral blood. The source is a woman in her 70s with acute or convalescent COVID-19.

The chain links TRBV18 to TRBJ1-3; 9 bases align to TRBD1. V was pared by 4 bases and J by 0 bases, with 1 base of the junction left unmatched. Germline lookup yields CDR1 KGHSH and CDR2 LQKENI. The CDR3 is 15 amino acids. CDR3 protein: CASSLGQGSGNTIYF. CDR3 nucleotides: TGTGCCAGCTCACTGGGACAGGGCTCTGGAAACACCATATATTTT.

The chain is built from TRBV11-2 and TRBJ1-6; 7 nucleotides align to TRBD1. The V gene's germline CDR1 is SGHAT and CDR2 FQNNGV. The V gene end was trimmed by 2 bases and the J gene end by 10 bases; junction bases not matched to a gene: 8. This CDR3 is 15 amino acids long. The CDR3 coding sequence is TGTGCCAGCAGCTTAAGGATAGGGGGCCAGTCACCCCTCCACTTT. This translates into CASSLRIGGQSPLHF.

V usage is TRBV21-1 and J usage is TRBJ1-2. TRBV21-1 is given as a pseudogene. CDR3 length: 12 residues. In DNA form, the CDR3 reads TGTGCCAGCAGCAATGTACTCTATGGCTACACCTTC. Translation gives CASSNVLYGYTF.

The sample holds one count of this clone. CDR3 DNA sequence: TGTGCCAGCAGCTTAGGGTCGCGGGGGGCCGTGGGGAACACTGAAGCTTTCTTT. Translation: CASSLGSRGAVGNTEAFF. J is TRBJ1-1 and V is TRBV7-2; D is possibly TRBD1 (6 bases). The germline V gene has CDR1 SGHTA and CDR2 FQGNSA. Deletions cut 1 base from V and 1 base from J, with 19 bases between. The CDR3 totals 18 residues.

The chain is built from TRBV2 and TRBJ2-7; 12 bases align to TRBD1. Germline V gene sequence: CDR1 SNHLY, CDR2 FYNNEI. After removal of 6 bases from V and 3 bases from J, the junction contained 6 bases not matched to a gene. The CDR3 has 15 amino acids. In nucleotides, the CDR3 is TGTGCCAGCAGCACCGGGACAGGGGGCTACTACGAGCAGTACTTC. Protein: CASSTGTGGYYEQYF.

V and J are TRBV6-5 and TRBJ1-1; D possibly corresponds to TRBD1 (6 bases). CDR1 and CDR2 from the germline V gene are MNHEY and SVGAGI. Trimming stripped 2 bases from V and 11 bases from J, with 9 bases between. The length of the CDR3 is 11 residues. CDR3 bases: TGTGCCAGCAGTTACCGGGGGGCGGCTTTCTTT. It yields the protein CASSYRGAAFF.